The 13 T cell receptor beta chains given below trace back to one sample, sequenced in a study of shared T cell receptors in the human thymus. The protocol was immunoSEQ multiplex PCR, while the TCRdb copy is restricted to in-frame clones and leaves out a portion. This sample carries hundreds of thousands of clones, approximately 87% of them seen once, and the ten largest clones take approximately 0.011%. The sample was also linked to a second study, of human thymus T cells.

The material sequenced was thymocytes. The receptors derive from a boy less than two years old with a congenital heart defect.

The chain is built from TRBV29-1 and TRBJ2-1; D perhaps matches TRBD2 (6 bases). Germline V lookup: CDR1 SQVTM, CDR2 ANQGSEA. Trimming stripped 1 base from V and 6 bases from J, with 7 bases between. The CDR3 is made up of 12 amino acids. The CDR3, as DNA: TGCAGCGTTGAAGCGACTAGCAATGAGCAGTTCTTC. Protein: CSVEATSNEQFF.

V and J are TRBV10-3 and TRBJ2-1, with 11 bases matching TRBD2. The CDR3 loop spans 15 amino acids. Trimming took 6 bases from V and 3 from J; bases not matched to a gene: 4. Germline V lookup: CDR1 ENHRY, CDR2 SYGVKD. The CDR3 DNA sequence: TGTGCCATCAGCCCGACTAGCGGGAACTACAATGAGCAGTTCTTC. Translated: CAISPTSGNYNEQFF.

This clone turned up a few times. This chain connects TRBV27 to TRBJ2-1; 13 positions match TRBD2. Germline loops: CDR1 MNHEY, CDR2 SMNVEV (reference sequence). CDR3 length equals 18 residues. Unmatched junction bases numbered 12, after V lost 5 bases and J lost 5 bases. As DNA, the CDR3 is TGTGCCAGCAGTCCGGGGACTAGCGGGACCCTACGCCACAATGAGCAGTTCTTC. Translating it yields CASSPGTSGTLRHNEQFF.

V and J are TRBV27 and TRBJ2-1; 9 positions agree with TRBD2. Germline trimming cut 6 bases from V and 6 bases from J; bases unmatched to any gene: 12. Germline loops: CDR1 MNHEY, CDR2 SMNVEV (reference sequence). This CDR3 has 16 amino acids. CDR3: CASSPRPGLATNEQFF. CDR3 sequence (DNA): TGTGCCAGCAGCCCCCGACCCGGACTAGCGACCAATGAGCAGTTCTTC.

The chain links TRBV15 to TRBJ1-5; 7 positions agree with TRBD1. From germline, CDR1 is LNHNV and CDR2 YYDKDF (reference sequence). The CDR3 loop spans 17 amino acids. With V trimmed by 2 bases and J by 4 bases, 11 bases remained unmatched. CDR3: CATSRSYRGGLNQPQHF. The CDR3 DNA reads as TGTGCCACCAGCAGATCTTACAGGGGAGGTTTAAATCAGCCCCAGCATTTT.

The chain couples TRBV25-1 to TRBJ2-6; TRBD1 might be the D (5 bases). The CDR3 runs to 18 residues. The V gene lost 4 bases and the J gene lost 3 bases, with 19 bases spanning the gap. Per germline, CDR1 MGHDK and CDR2 SYGVNS. CDR3 DNA: TGTGCCAGCAGTGCTACAGGTGATCGCCATAGTGGGGCCAACGTCCTGACTTTC. It yields the protein CASSATGDRHSGANVLTF.

V is TRBV7-8 and J is TRBJ2-2; a possible D gene is TRBD2 (5 bases). The CDR3 is made up of 19 amino acids. Germline CDR1 is SGHVS and CDR2 is FQNEAQ. The V and J ends lost 1 base and 4 bases respectively, with 22 bases between them. In nucleotides, the CDR3 is TGTGCCAGCAGCTTAGAGAGGGCAGGCGGCCCCAGCTTCACCGGGGAGCTGTTTTTT. This gives the protein CASSLERAGGPSFTGELFF. Together with reference TRBV7-8 and TRBJ2-2, the CDR3 gives the full variable domain: GAGVSQSPRYKVAKRGQDVALRCDPISGHVSLFWYQQALGQGPEFLTYFQNEAQLDKSGLPSDRFFAERPEGSVSTLKIQRTQQEDSAVYLCASSLERAGGPSFTGELFFGEGSRLTVL.

The chain uses TRBV27 and TRBJ1-5, with TRBD1 matching 7 bases. The CDR3 covers 15 residues. The junction had 7 bases not matched to a gene; V was cut back by 8 bases and J by 0 bases. CDR1 MNHEY and CDR2 SMNVEV come from the germline V gene (reference sequence). The CDR3 spells CASGTQGYSNQPQHF. CDR3 bases: TGTGCCAGCGGGACACAGGGGTATAGCAATCAGCCCCAGCATTTT.

The chain has TRBV27 and TRBJ1-1, with 8 nucleotides matching TRBD1. CDR3 length equals 13 residues. The junction had 1 base not matched to a gene; V was cut back by 6 bases and J by 1 base. CDR1 is MNHEY and CDR2 is SMNVEV in the germline V gene (reference sequence). The CDR3 here is CASRGQANTEAFF. CDR3 DNA sequence: TGTGCCAGCAGGGGACAGGCGAACACTGAAGCTTTCTTT.

The chain has TRBV25-1 and TRBJ2-3; D may be TRBD2 (6 bases). The V end was cut by 2 bases, the J end by 0 bases, with 12 bases between. The CDR3 contains 16 residues. Germline CDR1 MGHDK, CDR2 SYGVNS. CDR3 loop: CASSEGGAASTDTQYF. For the CDR3, the DNA is TGTGCCAGCAGTGAAGGCGGGGCGGCTAGCACAGATACGCAGTATTTT.

The J gene is TRBJ2-7, the V gene TRBV5-1; D is possibly TRBD2 (5 bases). The length of the CDR3 is 15 residues. Trimming cost V 4 bases and J 6 bases, with 20 bases left between them. Per the germline V gene, CDR1 is SGHRS and CDR2 is YFSETQ. CDR3 residues: CASSANEGWFLEQYF. CDR3 sequence (DNA): TGCGCCAGCAGCGCCAACGAGGGTTGGTTCCTCGAGCAGTACTTC.

The chain is built from TRBV6-5 and TRBJ2-6; a weak D match, TRBD2 (5 bases). The CDR3 has 16 residues. The germline CDR1 and CDR2 sequences are MNHEY and SVGAGI. V lost 0 bases and J 0 bases, leaving 6 bases between the germline ends. The CDR3 nucleotides read TGTGCCAGCAGTTACTCAGGAGGCTCTGGGGCCAACGTCCTGACTTTC. Its translation is CASSYSGGSGANVLTF.

The V gene is TRBV11-2, the J gene TRBJ2-7; the D gene is possibly TRBD2 (6 bases). V shed 8 bases and J shed 1 base, with 21 bases lying between them. Per the germline V gene, CDR1 is SGHAT and CDR2 is FQNNGV. There are 16 residues in the CDR3. The CDR3 protein is CASGKGLAQLSYEQYF. The CDR3 DNA reads TGTGCCAGCGGCAAGGGACTTGCACAGTTGTCCTACGAGCAGTACTTC.